This T cell receptor (beta chain) was sequenced for a study of PD-1 blockade in classical Hodgkin lymphoma. In the study overall: The nivolumab dose that patients received was 3 mg/kg, given intravenously every 2 weeks.

Study-wide results and caveats: Newly diagnosed patients had baseline TCR diversity that was reportedly lower than that of healthy donors. By C4D1 there was a significant rise in CD4+ TCR diversity but not in CD8+ TCR diversity.

Relapses following autologous stem cell transplantation were seen in all patients, with brentuximab vedotin exposure varying. The CD8+ T cells came from thawed PBMCs through magnetic negative selection. Sequenced by immunoSEQ multiplex PCR; TCRdb stores in-frame clones only, minus some. The sample has about 28,000 clones, around 88% seen once. Of note for this clone: Antigen specificity is unknown.

V was shortened by 5 bases and J by 1 base, with 3 bases between the two germline ends. This CDR3 is built from 11 residues. CDR1 is MNHEY and CDR2 is SMNVEV in the germline V gene (reference sequence). The receptor was derived from a human donor with classical Hodgkin lymphoma. The sample was CD8+ T cells from blood, taken at baseline. The V gene is TRBV27, the J gene TRBJ2-7; D gene unclear. CDR3 sequence: CASSLSYEQYF. The CDR3 nucleotides are TGTGCCAGCAGTCTGTCCTACGAGCAGTACTTC.